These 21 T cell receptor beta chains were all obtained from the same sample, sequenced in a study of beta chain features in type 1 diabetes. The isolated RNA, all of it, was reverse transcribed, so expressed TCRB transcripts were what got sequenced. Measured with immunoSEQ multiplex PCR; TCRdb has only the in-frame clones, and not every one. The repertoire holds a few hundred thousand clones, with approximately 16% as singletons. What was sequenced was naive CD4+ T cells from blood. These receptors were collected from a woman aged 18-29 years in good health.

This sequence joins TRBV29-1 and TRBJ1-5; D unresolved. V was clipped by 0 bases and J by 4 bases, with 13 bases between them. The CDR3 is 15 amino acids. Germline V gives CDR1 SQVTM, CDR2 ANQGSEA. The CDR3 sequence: CSVEEREGGNQPQHF. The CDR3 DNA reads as TGCAGCGTTGAAGAAAGGGAGGGAGGGAATCAGCCCCAGCATTTT.

The CDR3 bases are TGTGCCAGCAGCTCCGGGACATACAGGAACACTGAAGCTTTCTTT. Translation: CASSSGTYRNTEAFF. The chain recombines TRBV5-4 with TRBJ1-1, with D perhaps matching TRBD1 (6 bases). CDR1 and CDR2 (germline): SGHNT, YYREEE (reference sequence). V lost 3 bases and J lost 1, with 13 bases in between. The CDR3 sequence is 15 residues long. Looking up the rest from reference TRBV5-4 and TRBJ1-1 gives the full variable domain: ETGVTQSPTHLIKTRGQQVTLRCSSQSGHNTVSWYQQALGQGPQFIFQYYREEENGRGNFPPRFSGLQFPNYSSELNVNALELDDSALYLCASSSGTYRNTEAFFGQGTRLTVV.

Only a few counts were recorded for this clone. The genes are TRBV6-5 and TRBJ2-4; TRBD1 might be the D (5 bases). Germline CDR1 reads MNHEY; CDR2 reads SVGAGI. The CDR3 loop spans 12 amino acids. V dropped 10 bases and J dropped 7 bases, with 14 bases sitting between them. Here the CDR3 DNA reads TGTGCCACTCGTCAATCAGGGAACATTCAGTACTTC. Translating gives CATRQSGNIQYF.

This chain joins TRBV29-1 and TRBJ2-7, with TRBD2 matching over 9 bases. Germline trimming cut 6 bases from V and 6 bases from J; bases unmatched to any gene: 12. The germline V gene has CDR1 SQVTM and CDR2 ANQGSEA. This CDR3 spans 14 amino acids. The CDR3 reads CSVRPGLAGIEQYF. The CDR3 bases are TGCAGCGTCCGACCCGGGCTAGCGGGAATCGAGCAGTACTTC.

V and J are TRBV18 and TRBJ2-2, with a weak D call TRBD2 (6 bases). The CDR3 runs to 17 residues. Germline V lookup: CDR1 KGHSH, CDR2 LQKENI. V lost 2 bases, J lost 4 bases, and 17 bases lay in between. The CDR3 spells CASSPSEAGTSTGELFF. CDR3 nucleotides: TGTGCCAGCTCACCATCCGAGGCGGGAACATCCACCGGGGAGCTGTTTTTT.

The CDR3 coding sequence is TGTGCCAGCAGCCGGAGACTAGCGGGAGCCTCAGATACGCAGTATTTT. Encoded protein: CASSRRLAGASDTQYF. The chain combines TRBV7-9 with TRBJ2-3, with 12 nucleotides matching TRBD2. Per the germline V gene, CDR1 is SEHNR and CDR2 is FQNEAQ (reference sequence). The CDR3 loop spans 16 amino acids. With V trimmed by 5 bases and J by 4 bases, 7 bases remained unmatched.

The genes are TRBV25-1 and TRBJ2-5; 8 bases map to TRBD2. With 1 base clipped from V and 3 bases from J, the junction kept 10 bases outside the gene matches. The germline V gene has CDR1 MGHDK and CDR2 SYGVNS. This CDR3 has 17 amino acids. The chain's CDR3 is CASSEFGPGGPEETQYF. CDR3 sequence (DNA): TGTGCCAGCAGTGAATTTGGGCCGGGAGGGCCTGAAGAGACCCAGTACTTC.

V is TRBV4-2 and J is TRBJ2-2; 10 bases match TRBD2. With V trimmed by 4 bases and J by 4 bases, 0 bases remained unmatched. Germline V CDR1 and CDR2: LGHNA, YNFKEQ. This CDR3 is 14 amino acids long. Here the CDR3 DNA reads TGTGCCAGCAGCCGGACTAGCGGCACCGGGGAGCTGTTTTTT. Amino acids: CASSRTSGTGELFF.

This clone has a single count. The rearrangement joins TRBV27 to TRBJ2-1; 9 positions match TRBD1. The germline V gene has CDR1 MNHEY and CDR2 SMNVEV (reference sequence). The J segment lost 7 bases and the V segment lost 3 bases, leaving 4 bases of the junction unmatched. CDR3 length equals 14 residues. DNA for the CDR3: TGTGCCAGCAGTTTTTGGGACAGGGTGAATGAGCAGTTCTTC. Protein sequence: CASSFWDRVNEQFF.

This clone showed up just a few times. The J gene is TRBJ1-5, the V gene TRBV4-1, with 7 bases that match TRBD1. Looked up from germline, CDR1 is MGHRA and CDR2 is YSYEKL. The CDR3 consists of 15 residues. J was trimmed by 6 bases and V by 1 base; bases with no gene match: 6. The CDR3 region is CASSQGTGAGQPQHF. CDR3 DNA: TGCGCCAGCAGCCAAGGAACAGGGGCGGGTCAGCCCCAGCATTTT.

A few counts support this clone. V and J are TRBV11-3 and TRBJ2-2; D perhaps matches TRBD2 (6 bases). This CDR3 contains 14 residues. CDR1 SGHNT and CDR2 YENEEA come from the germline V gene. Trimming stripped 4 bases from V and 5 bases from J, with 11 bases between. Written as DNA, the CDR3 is TGTGCCAGCAGCTCGGTGGGGAGGACCGGGGAGCTGTTTTTT. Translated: CASSSVGRTGELFF.

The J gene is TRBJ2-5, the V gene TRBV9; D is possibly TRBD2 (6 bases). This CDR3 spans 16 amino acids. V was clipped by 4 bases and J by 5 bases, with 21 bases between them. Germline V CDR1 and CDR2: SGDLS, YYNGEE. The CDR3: CASSFSSWGVAETQYF. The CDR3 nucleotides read TGTGCCAGCAGCTTTAGTAGTTGGGGGGTAGCGGAGACCCAGTACTTC.

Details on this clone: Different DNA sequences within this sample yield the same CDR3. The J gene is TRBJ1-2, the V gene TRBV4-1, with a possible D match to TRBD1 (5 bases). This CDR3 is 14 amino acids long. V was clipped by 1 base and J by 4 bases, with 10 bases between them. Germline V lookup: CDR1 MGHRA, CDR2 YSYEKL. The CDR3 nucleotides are TGCGCCAGCAGCCAAGTGGAGGGGTCCTATGGCTACACCTTC. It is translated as CASSQVEGSYGYTF.

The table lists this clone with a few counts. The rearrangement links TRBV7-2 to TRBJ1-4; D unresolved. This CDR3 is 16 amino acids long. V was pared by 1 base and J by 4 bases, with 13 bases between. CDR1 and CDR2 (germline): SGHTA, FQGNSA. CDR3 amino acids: CASSLVSGRINEKLFF. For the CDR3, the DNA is TGTGCCAGCAGCTTAGTCAGTGGGCGTATTAATGAAAAACTGTTTTTT.

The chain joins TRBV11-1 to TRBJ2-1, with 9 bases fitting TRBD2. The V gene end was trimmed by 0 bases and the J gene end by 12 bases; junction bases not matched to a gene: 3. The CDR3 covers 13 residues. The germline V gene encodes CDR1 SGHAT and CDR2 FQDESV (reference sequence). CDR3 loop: CASSLAWREGQFF. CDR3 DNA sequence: TGTGCCAGCAGCTTAGCTTGGCGGGAGGGGCAGTTCTTC.

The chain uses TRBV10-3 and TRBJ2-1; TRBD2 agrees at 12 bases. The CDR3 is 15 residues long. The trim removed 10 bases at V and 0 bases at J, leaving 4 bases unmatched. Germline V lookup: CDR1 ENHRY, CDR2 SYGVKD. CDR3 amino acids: CATMTSGSSYNEQFF. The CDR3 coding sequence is TGTGCCACGATGACTAGCGGGAGCTCCTACAATGAGCAGTTCTTC.

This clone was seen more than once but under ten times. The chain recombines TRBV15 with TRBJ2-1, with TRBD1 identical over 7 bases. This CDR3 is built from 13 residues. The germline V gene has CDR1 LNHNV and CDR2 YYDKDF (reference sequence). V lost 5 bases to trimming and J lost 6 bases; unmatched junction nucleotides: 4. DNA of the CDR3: TGTGCCACCAGCGTACAGGGGTTCAATGAGCAGTTCTTC. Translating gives CATSVQGFNEQFF. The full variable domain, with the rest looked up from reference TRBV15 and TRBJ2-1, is DAMVIQNPRYQVTQFGKPVTLSCSQTLNHNVMYWYQQKSSQAPKLLFHYYDKDFNNEADTPDNFQSRRPNTSFCFLDIRSPGLGDTAMYLCATSVQGFNEQFFGPGTRLTVL.

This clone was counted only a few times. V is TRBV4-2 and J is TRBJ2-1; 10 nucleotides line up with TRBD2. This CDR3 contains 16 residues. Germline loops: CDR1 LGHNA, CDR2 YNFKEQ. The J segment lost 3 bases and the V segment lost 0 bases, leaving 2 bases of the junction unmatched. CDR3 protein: CASSQDLAGVYNEQFF. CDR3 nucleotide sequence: TGTGCCAGCAGCCAAGATCTAGCGGGAGTCTACAATGAGCAGTTCTTC.

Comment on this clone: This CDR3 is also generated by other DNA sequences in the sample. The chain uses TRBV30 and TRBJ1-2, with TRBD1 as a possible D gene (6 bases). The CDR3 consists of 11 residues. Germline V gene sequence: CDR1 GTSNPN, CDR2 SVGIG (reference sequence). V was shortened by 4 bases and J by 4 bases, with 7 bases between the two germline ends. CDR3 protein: CAWTGAYGYTF. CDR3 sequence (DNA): TGTGCCTGGACAGGGGCCTATGGCTACACCTTC.

Here the CDR3 reads CASRSGSANSYNEQFF. In DNA form, the CDR3 reads TGCGCCAGCAGGTCGGGTAGCGCGAACTCCTACAATGAGCAGTTCTTC. The chain recombines TRBV5-1 with TRBJ2-1, with a possible D match to TRBD2 (5 bases). Germline V gene sequence: CDR1 SGHRS, CDR2 YFSETQ. CDR3 length: 16 amino acids. V lost 5 bases, J lost 0 bases, and 15 bases lay in between.

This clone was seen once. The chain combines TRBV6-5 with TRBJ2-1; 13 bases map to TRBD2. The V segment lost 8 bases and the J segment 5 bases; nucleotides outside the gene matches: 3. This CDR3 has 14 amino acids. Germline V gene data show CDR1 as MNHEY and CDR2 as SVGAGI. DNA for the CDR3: TGTGCCAGCTGGACTAGCGGGAGAAACAATGAGCAGTTCTTC. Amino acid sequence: CASWTSGRNNEQFF.